The next 21 T cell receptor beta chains were all read from a single sample in a study of T cell responses to AZD1222 COVID-19 vaccine. Generated by immunoSEQ multiplex PCR, the TCRdb table keeps only in-frame clones and is missing some. Of hundreds of thousands of clones in the sample, roughly 93% were seen once. The sample consisted of peripheral blood, taken 28 days after the second AZD1222 dose. These TCRs come from an adult who received the AZD1222 COVID-19 vaccine.

The CDR3 region is CASSLRDRGDSPLHF. The CDR3 coding sequence is TGTGCCAGCAGCTTACGGGACAGGGGGGATTCACCCCTCCACTTT. The gene calls are TRBV7-6 and TRBJ1-6; 11 bases fit TRBD1. J lost 8 bases, V lost 2 bases, and 2 bases had no gene match. CDR1 is SGHVS and CDR2 is FNYEAQ in the germline V gene. The CDR3 is 15 amino acids.

This clone was found once. The chain has TRBV3-1 (or the pseudogene TRBV3-2) and TRBJ1-6; 7 bases map to TRBD1. CDR1 and CDR2 from the germline V gene are LGHDT and YNNKEL (reference sequence). This CDR3 contains 16 residues. Trimming cost V 6 bases and J 8 bases; bases outside gene matches: 13. Written as DNA, the CDR3 is TGTGCCAGCAGTCAGTCCGGGACAGATTCATATTCACCCCTCCACTTT. It yields the protein CASSQSGTDSYSPLHF.

The gene calls are TRBV15 and TRBJ1-2; D is possibly TRBD1 (5 bases). Germline loops: CDR1 LNHNV, CDR2 YYDKDF (reference sequence). This CDR3 comprises 16 residues. Between the trimmed V and J ends, which lost 3 bases and 4 bases, there was a span of 18 bases. CDR3 loop: CATSRPERGLPYGYTF. CDR3 in DNA: TGTGCCACCAGCAGGCCTGAGAGGGGCCTACCCTATGGCTACACCTTC.

The V and J genes are TRBV20-1 and TRBJ2-3; 7 bases are shared with TRBD2. The CDR3 consists of 15 residues. V gave up 3 bases and J gave up 5 bases; unmatched junction bases: 11. Germline V lookup: CDR1 DFQATT, CDR2 SNEGSKA (reference sequence). CDR3 bases: TGCAGTGCTAGTACCGCCACTAGCGTAGGAGATACGCAGTATTTT. It translates to CSASTATSVGDTQYF.

The rearrangement uses TRBV6-2 or TRBV6-3 and TRBJ2-7; no clear D gene. V lost 2 bases to trimming and J lost 2 bases, with 10 bases between them. CDR3 length: 14 residues. Per the germline V gene, CDR1 is MNHEY and CDR2 is SVGEGT. CDR3 protein: CASSYPPTAYEQYF. CDR3 nucleotides: TGTGCCAGCAGTTACCCACCCACCGCCTACGAGCAGTACTTC.

The chain combines TRBV3-1 (or the pseudogene TRBV3-2) with TRBJ1-1; D perhaps matches TRBD1 (5 bases). Deletions cut 1 base from V and 6 bases from J, with 12 bases between. CDR1 and CDR2 (germline): LGHDT, YNNKEL (reference sequence). The CDR3 contains 14 residues. The CDR3 region is CASSQGGRDAEAFF. Written as DNA, the CDR3 is TGTGCCAGCAGCCAAGGGGGAAGGGACGCTGAAGCTTTCTTT.

This chain uses TRBV3-1 (or the pseudogene TRBV3-2) with TRBJ2-1; 9 nucleotides line up with TRBD1. CDR3 length: 14 residues. Germline trimming cut 1 base from V and 7 bases from J; bases unmatched to any gene: 2. Germline V gene sequence: CDR1 LGHDT, CDR2 YNNKEL (reference sequence). The CDR3 loop reads CASSQADRGNEQFF. DNA of the CDR3: TGTGCCAGCAGCCAAGCGGACAGGGGAAATGAGCAGTTCTTC.

The genes are TRBV5-1 and TRBJ1-2; D is undetermined. The CDR3 loop spans 12 amino acids. The germline gives CDR1 SGHRS, CDR2 YFSETQ. V was clipped by 4 bases and J by 7 bases, with 11 bases between them. The CDR3 is CASSLDQSGYTF. The CDR3 DNA follows: TGCGCCAGCAGCCTCGATCAAAGTGGCTACACCTTC.

This clone was counted a single time. The rearrangement links TRBV24-1 to TRBJ1-1; TRBD1 might be the D (5 bases). The CDR3 runs 13 residues. Germline values: CDR1 KGHDR, CDR2 SFDVKD. The V and J ends lost 5 bases and 5 bases respectively, with 11 bases between them. The CDR3 here is CATSAPGTTEAFF. As DNA, the CDR3 is TGTGCCACCAGTGCCCCCGGGACGACTGAAGCTTTCTTT.

This chain links TRBV5-1 with TRBJ1-2, with 9 bases that match TRBD1. V gave up 0 bases and J gave up 4 bases; unmatched junction bases: 7. Germline V gene data show CDR1 as SGHRS and CDR2 as YFSETQ. The CDR3 has 16 amino acids. The CDR3 region has the DNA TGCGCCAGCAGCTTGGCCTCAGGACAGGGGTTCTATGGCTACACCTTC. It is translated as CASSLASGQGFYGYTF.

This chain links TRBV6-1 with TRBJ2-6; D gene uncertain. The CDR3 totals 14 residues. The V gene lost 0 bases and the J gene lost 4 bases, with 4 bases spanning the gap. Germline-derived CDR1 and CDR2 are MNHNS and SASEGT. The CDR3 protein is CASSEAFGANVLTF. The CDR3 DNA follows: TGTGCCAGCAGTGAAGCGTTCGGGGCCAACGTCCTGACTTTC.

The V call is TRBV20-1, the J call TRBJ1-1; D not certain. The V gene's germline CDR1 is DFQATT and CDR2 SNEGSKA (reference sequence). CDR3 length equals 13 residues. With 3 bases removed from V and 6 bases from J, the gap between germline ends came to 14 bases. The CDR3 spells CSASLSSEAEAFF. CDR3 bases: TGCAGTGCTAGTCTGTCCAGTGAAGCTGAAGCTTTCTTT.

The chain couples TRBV2 to TRBJ1-1, with TRBD1 matching 10 bases. V dropped 7 bases and J dropped 3; count of bases not matched to a gene: 8. The CDR3 runs 15 residues. The germline CDR1 and CDR2 sequences are SNHLY and FYNNEI. This CDR3 reads CASTEGQGLYTEAFF. Here the CDR3 DNA reads TGTGCCAGCACCGAGGGACAGGGGTTGTACACTGAAGCTTTCTTT.

The chain uses TRBV7-2 and TRBJ2-1; tentatively, D is TRBD1 or TRBD2 (5 bases each). Between the trimmed V and J ends, which lost 1 base and 9 bases, there was a span of 16 bases. The CDR3 runs to 15 residues. Germline CDR1 and CDR2: SGHTA and FQGNSA. CDR3 bases: TGTGCCAGCAGCTTAGACAATACGGGACGCAGTGAGCAGTTCTTC. Its translation: CASSLDNTGRSEQFF.

V gene TRBV10-3 combines with J gene TRBJ2-1, with TRBD1 matching 8 bases. J gave up 6 bases and V 0 bases, and 13 bases lay outside the gene matches. Germline V lookup: CDR1 ENHRY, CDR2 SYGVKD. The CDR3 contains 18 residues. The CDR3 bases are TGTGCCATCAGTGAGTCGGGGACAGGCCCGCTTAATGGCAATGAGCAGTTCTTC. This encodes CAISESGTGPLNGNEQFF.

The chain's CDR3 is CASSLGQGGNNSPLHF. The DNA for the CDR3 is TGTGCCAGCTCACTTGGACAGGGTGGGAATAATTCACCCCTCCACTTT. The chain uses TRBV18 and TRBJ1-6; 8 bases line up with TRBD1. CDR1 and CDR2 from the germline V gene are KGHSH and LQKENI. With V trimmed by 4 bases and J by 5 bases, 7 bases remained unmatched. CDR3 length: 16 residues.

This clone was recorded once. This CDR3 is CASSRPPGLAGGLSYNEQFF. DNA of the CDR3: TGTGCCAGCAGTCGACCACCGGGGCTAGCGGGAGGGCTCTCCTACAATGAGCAGTTCTTC. The V call is TRBV28, the J call TRBJ2-1; 12 nucleotides match TRBD2. V gave up 5 bases and J gave up 0 bases; unmatched junction bases: 14. Germline V gene sequence: CDR1 MDHEN, CDR2 SYDVKM. The CDR3 is made up of 20 amino acids.

This chain connects TRBV27 to TRBJ1-5, with TRBD1 as a possible D gene (6 bases). This CDR3 is built from 17 residues. Trimming took 2 bases from V and 0 from J, leaving 14 bases between them. Looked up from germline, CDR1 is MNHEY and CDR2 is SMNVEV (reference sequence). CDR3 residues: CASSLMFGGLSNQPQHF. As DNA, the CDR3 is TGTGCCAGCAGTTTAATGTTCGGGGGGCTTAGCAATCAGCCCCAGCATTTT.

Here the CDR3 DNA reads TGTGCCAGCAAGACAGGGATTGATCAGCCCCAGCATTTT. Amino acids: CASKTGIDQPQHF. J is TRBJ1-5 and V is TRBV2; 7 nucleotides match TRBD1. The CDR3 loop spans 13 amino acids. Germline V CDR1 and CDR2: SNHLY, FYNNEI. The trim removed 7 bases at V and 5 bases at J, leaving 5 bases unmatched.

This clone came up a few times. The rearrangement links TRBV4-1 to TRBJ1-2; D possibly corresponds to TRBD1 (5 bases). V lost 4 bases and J lost 11, with 11 bases in between. In germline, CDR1 is MGHRA, CDR2 YSYEKL. The CDR3 runs to 11 residues. CDR3 in amino acids: CASSLRGGYTF. In DNA, the CDR3 is TGCGCCAGCAGCCTGCGGGGGGGATACACCTTC.

The chain has TRBV5-1 and TRBJ2-7; D gene unclear. Trimming removed 3 bases at V and 0 bases at J, with 7 bases between. The length of the CDR3 is 13 residues. Germline CDR1 reads SGHRS; CDR2 reads YFSETQ. The CDR3 sequence is CASSSGSSYEQYF. DNA of the CDR3: TGCGCCAGCAGCTCGGGCAGCTCCTACGAGCAGTACTTC.